The present T cell receptor (beta chain) was sequenced within a study of T cell responses to AZD1222 COVID-19 vaccine. Study-wide findings and caveats: Following two doses of AZD1222, Spike-specific TCR breadth and depth rose. Repertoire sampling occurred only after the peak T cell response. Reports say nearly half of spike-specific TCRs go after unmutated variant regions.

Profiling relied on immunoSEQ multiplex PCR, and the TCRdb table lists in-frame clones only, not all of them. The sample lists some 170,000 clones, 90% occurring once. Concerning this clone itself: Its antigen is not identified.

The germline CDR1 and CDR2 sequences are KGHSH and LQKENI. The CDR3 contains 14 residues. V was pared by 3 bases and J by 2 bases, with 10 bases between. Sample: peripheral blood, taken 28 days after the second dose of the MenACWY control vaccine. The V call is TRBV18, the J call TRBJ1-2; D is undetermined. This clonotype originated in an adult who received the MenACWY meningococcal vaccine as a control. The CDR3 loop is CASSPSDENYGYTF. The CDR3, as DNA: TGTGCCAGCTCACCCTCGGACGAGAACTATGGCTACACCTTC. The full variable domain, in which reference TRBV18 and TRBJ1-2 provide the parts outside the CDR3, is NAGVMQNPRHLVRRRGQEARLRCSPMKGHSHVYWYRQLPEEGLKFMVYLQKENIIDESGMPKERFSAEFPKEGPSILRIQQVVRGDSAAYFCASSPSDENYGYTFGSGTRLTVV.